This T cell receptor (beta chain) was sequenced in a study of blood T cell repertoires in COVID-19 (dated by TCRdb to the early 2020s). Regarding the study in general: The collaborator samples originated in the United States, Italy and Spain and spanned the acute and convalescent phases of COVID-19. HLA class I and class II types, where available, came from metadata supplied by the sample provider rather than from assay-based typing. The dataset comprised deeply sampled blood TCRbeta repertoires from subjects exposed to, actively infected with, or recovered from COVID-19. The repertoires were released in a freely available public database intended as a resource for research on the immune response to SARS-CoV-2. Nearly every sample came with metadata listing a de-identified subject ID, COVID-19 status, age in years and sex. The material from the prospective study consisted of cDNA or gDNA derived from T cells, B-cell-depleted T cells, or PBMCs. The samples were drawn from two sources: the first 160 participants of the ongoing ImmuneRACE study, and 950 to 1,500 subjects contributed by 6 global collaborators. The research as a whole found: The amount of clinical and demographic metadata varied by source and participant and was provided uncurated.

Counted from cysteine to phenylalanine, this CDR3 has 19 amino acids. The sequence is cut down to CDR3 DNA, 57 bases in frame from base 1. V sheds 0 bases and J sheds 3 bases, leaving 21 bases between their ends. CDR1 and CDR2 (SGDLS, YYNGEE) derive from the germline V gene. Comment on this clone: Its binding antigen is unknown. Nothing much larger sits one base from this clone, and base qualities are not available.

Whole blood was collected in K2EDTA tubes by collaborating institutions according to the institutions' own protocols. Collaborator samples were shipped for TCRbeta analysis as frozen whole blood, isolated PBMCs, or DNA extracted from either sample type. TCRbeta CDR3 regions were amplified from genomic DNA by means of the immunoSEQ Assay, a bias-controlled multiplex PCR. Concerning the study's data processing: The number of nucleated cells in each sample was estimated by amplification of reference gene primers within the assay. Sequence reads were collapsed and filtered to measure the absolute abundance of every unique TCRbeta CDR3 rearrangement. For each sample, productive Simpson clonality was calculated by taking the square root of Simpson's diversity index across productive rearrangements. TCRdb's version of the immuneACCESS table is confined to in-frame rearrangements and falls short of the full clone set. An unresolved V gene accounts for under half of the shortfall where checked; the remainder is of unknown origin. The D gene and trimming were derived from the DNA, and the V and J assignments and clone size from that table. The sample records more than 150,000 clones, 80% of which are singletons. The ten largest clonotypes hold under 0.75% of the sample.

This receptor chain uses TRBV9 and TRBJ2-2, and perhaps TRBD2 as D gene, on 6 matching bases. The origin of this receptor is a man aged 60 to 69 with acute or convalescent COVID-19. Sequenced: peripheral blood. The nucleotide sequence is TGTGCCAGCAGCGTAGGCCCCCGCGGGGCACGGGTTCACACCGGGGAGCTGTTTTTT. It translates as CASSVGPRGARVHTGELFF.